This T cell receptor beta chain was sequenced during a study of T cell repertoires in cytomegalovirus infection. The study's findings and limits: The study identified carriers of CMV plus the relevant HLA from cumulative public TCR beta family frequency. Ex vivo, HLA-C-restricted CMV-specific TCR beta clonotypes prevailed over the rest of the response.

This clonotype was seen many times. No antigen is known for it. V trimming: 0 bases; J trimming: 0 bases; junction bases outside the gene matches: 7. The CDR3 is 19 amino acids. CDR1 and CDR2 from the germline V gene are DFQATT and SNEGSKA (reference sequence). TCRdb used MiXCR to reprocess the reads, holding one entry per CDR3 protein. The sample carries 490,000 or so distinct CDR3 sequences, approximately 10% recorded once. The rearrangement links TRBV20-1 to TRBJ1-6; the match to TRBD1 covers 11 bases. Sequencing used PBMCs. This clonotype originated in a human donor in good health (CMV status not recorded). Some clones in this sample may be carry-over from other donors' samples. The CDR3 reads CSARDSGDRGSSYNSPLHF. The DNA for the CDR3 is TGCAGTGCTAGAGATTCAGGGGACAGGGGGAGCTCCTATAATTCACCCCTCCACTTT.